The clone carrying this T cell receptor (beta chain) was observed a handful of times. This sample is part of a study of human T cells and chemical hapten exposure. Study in general: Upper-back patches of 0.01% DPC were read at 6 days.

The length of the CDR3 is 14 residues. Deletions cut 2 bases from V and 2 bases from J, with 13 bases between. The germline gives CDR1 SQVTM, CDR2 ANQGSEA. The time point denotes: patch test 2, 6 weeks after DPC sensitization. Documented treatment: therapeutic diphenylcyclopropenone sensitization with weekly scalp DPC. From whole blood left unfractionated, total RNA was extracted. TCRdb analysed the RACE reads with MiXCR anew, one entry per CDR3 protein. The sample lists roughly 100,000 distinct CDR3 sequences, approximately 8.6% occurring once. The sequences come from whole blood, collected in connection with sensitization to the hapten diphenylcyclopropenone (DPC). This receptor was obtained from a woman aged 40 to 49 with alopecia areata. Some clones in this sample may be carry-over from other donors' samples. The chain combines TRBV29-1 with TRBJ2-7; D tentatively fits TRBD1 or TRBD2 (6 bases each). The DNA of the CDR3 is TGCAGCGTTGAAAGGGACGGGGGCACCTACGAGCAGTACTTC. Translating gives CSVERDGGTYEQYF.